This T cell receptor beta chain was obtained from a study of PD-L1 blockade in urothelial cancer. For the study at large: Most patients, about 85% of the roughly 29, were males with bladder-origin cancer.

The sample's time point: pretreatment peripheral blood. Pretreatment and on-treatment blood mononuclear cell samples were taken, totaling between 1 and 8 time points per patient. The CDR3 consists of 16 residues. The V gene's germline CDR1 is SGHTA and CDR2 FQGTGA. V was pared by 5 bases and J by 4 bases, with 12 bases of the junction left unmatched. TCRdb's copy holds only in-frame clones and misses some; the assay was immunoSEQ multiplex PCR. The sample has around 68,000 clones, 80% to 90% seen once. The sequence was collected from a man between 65 and 85 years old with urothelial cancer. V usage is TRBV7-3 and J usage is TRBJ2-7, with 9 bases that match TRBD1. The source material was PBMCs, sampled around atezolizumab (anti-PD-L1) treatment. The CDR3 bases are TGTGCCAGCAGCCCACGAACAGGGGGCGAATCATACGAGCAGTACTTC. It translates to CASSPRTGGESYEQYF.